One sample yielded the 27 T cell receptor beta chains listed below, sequenced in a study of OX40 agonist ivuxolimab in advanced cancers. Clones were sequenced by immunoSEQ multiplex PCR, and TCRdb holds only the in-frame ones, with some missing. The sample contains tens of thousands of clones, 92% of which appear only once. Sequences were derived from CD4+ or CD8+ T cells sorted from blood, sampled in a trial of the OX40 agonist ivuxolimab. The receptors come from an adult with an advanced solid tumor such as melanoma, head and neck, liver or kidney cancer.

The chain is built from TRBV6-1 and TRBJ1-4; D not certain. V lost 5 bases and J 6 bases, leaving 16 bases between the germline ends. Germline V gene sequence: CDR1 MNHNS, CDR2 SASEGT. This CDR3 is built from 15 residues. CDR3 coding DNA: TGTGCCAGCAGTCCCTTAACCTTATTAGATGAAAAACTGTTTTTT. Protein product: CASSPLTLLDEKLFF.

This clone was detected only once. This sequence joins TRBV9 and TRBJ2-1; TRBD2 matches at 8 bases. The V segment lost 6 bases and the J segment 0 bases; nucleotides outside the gene matches: 5. The CDR3 extends over 15 amino acids. Germline CDR1 SGDLS, CDR2 YYNGEE. The CDR3 is CASTKRGSSYNEQFF. CDR3 sequence (DNA): TGTGCCAGCACGAAGCGGGGGAGCTCCTACAATGAGCAGTTCTTC. Looking up the rest from reference TRBV9 and TRBJ2-1 gives the full variable domain: DSGVTQTPKHLITATGQRVTLRCSPRSGDLSVYWYQQSLDQGLQFLIQYYNGEERAKGNILERFSAQQFPDLHSELNLSSLELGDSALYFCASTKRGSSYNEQFFGPGTRLTVL.

The chain links TRBV10-3 to TRBJ2-2; a possible D gene is TRBD2 (6 bases). Germline V CDR1 and CDR2: ENHRY, SYGVKD. Between the trimmed V and J ends, which lost 10 bases and 4 bases, there was a span of 22 bases. CDR3 size: 16 residues. CDR3 loop: CATKSPGLLATGELFF. The CDR3 bases are TGTGCCACGAAATCTCCGGGACTCCTTGCCACCGGGGAGCTGTTTTTT.

The DNA for the CDR3 is TGTGCCAGCAGCAACCGGGACAGGAGCACAGATACGCAGTATTTT. This gives the protein CASSNRDRSTDTQYF. The chain has TRBV11-1 and TRBJ2-3, with TRBD1 identical over 8 bases. The germline V gene has CDR1 SGHAT and CDR2 FQDESV (reference sequence). The CDR3 runs 15 residues. V dropped 5 bases and J dropped 0; count of bases not matched to a gene: 4. Together with reference TRBV11-1 and TRBJ2-3, the CDR3 gives the full variable domain: EAEVAQSPRYKITEKSQAVAFWCDPISGHATLYWYRQILGQGPELLVQFQDESVVDDSQLPKDRFSAERLKGVDSTLKIQPAELGDSAMYLCASSNRDRSTDTQYFGPGTRLTVL.

This clone was detected once. This chain connects TRBV5-6 to TRBJ2-1, with D perhaps TRBD2 (5 bases). The CDR3 contains 13 residues. Trimming removed 4 bases from V and 7 bases from J, with 12 bases in between. The germline V gene has CDR1 SGHDT and CDR2 YYEEEE. The CDR3 DNA reads TGTGCCAGCAGCCTACGGGGTAGTAATGAGCAGTTCTTC. This encodes CASSLRGSNEQFF.

The J gene is TRBJ1-4, the V gene TRBV6-5; D is uncertain. Trimming cost V 6 bases and J 7 bases, with 18 bases left between them. The CDR3 loop spans 15 amino acids. Germline assignment: CDR1 MNHEY and CDR2 SVGAGI. The CDR3 reads CASRPDPPGGEKLFF. The CDR3, as DNA: TGTGCCAGCAGACCCGATCCTCCGGGAGGTGAAAAACTGTTTTTT.

This rearrangement joins TRBV7-9 to TRBJ2-1; TRBD2 matches at 9 bases. Trimming cost V 7 bases and J 4 bases; bases outside gene matches: 20. From germline, CDR1 is SEHNR and CDR2 FQNEAQ (reference sequence). The CDR3 is 19 residues long. CDR3 region: CASISTGGVLAGLYNEQFF. The DNA of the CDR3 is TGTGCCAGCATCTCAACCGGGGGCGTTCTAGCGGGACTATACAATGAGCAGTTCTTC.

The chain couples TRBV4-1 to TRBJ1-1; 9 nucleotides align to TRBD1. J was trimmed by 7 bases and V by 1 base; bases with no gene match: 4. This CDR3 comprises 14 residues. Germline V lookup: CDR1 MGHRA, CDR2 YSYEKL. Here the CDR3 reads CASSQAGTGREAFF. The CDR3 nucleotides are TGCGCCAGCAGCCAAGCCGGGACAGGGCGTGAAGCTTTCTTT.

CDR3 region: CATSRDRTSNEQFF. CDR3 coding DNA: TGTGCCACCAGCAGAGATAGAACATCAAATGAGCAGTTCTTC. The chain carries TRBV15 and TRBJ2-1; D is unresolved. The CDR3 consists of 14 residues. Germline CDR1 is LNHNV and CDR2 is YYDKDF (reference sequence). V was cut by 0 bases and J by 7 bases, with 10 bases left in between.

The chain combines TRBV28 with TRBJ2-1; 7 positions match TRBD2. This CDR3 is built from 16 residues. Germline CDR1 MDHEN, CDR2 SYDVKM. The junction had 8 bases not matched to a gene; V was cut back by 3 bases and J by 3 bases. The CDR3 DNA reads TGTGCCAGCAGTTTTAGGGCGGGAGCAGACTACAATGAGCAGTTCTTC. Encoded protein: CASSFRAGADYNEQFF.

This rearrangement joins TRBV5-6 to TRBJ1-1; D gene unclear. Germline V gene sequence: CDR1 SGHDT, CDR2 YYEEEE. This CDR3 comprises 12 residues. V was pared by 0 bases and J by 3 bases, with 3 bases between. CDR3 nucleotides: TGTGCCAGCAGCTTGGGACACACTGAAGCTTTCTTT. Translation: CASSLGHTEAFF.

This chain uses TRBV27 with TRBJ1-6, with D possibly TRBD1 on 5 matching bases. With 5 bases removed from V and 9 bases from J, the gap between germline ends came to 17 bases. Germline V gene sequence: CDR1 MNHEY, CDR2 SMNVEV (reference sequence). The length of the CDR3 is 15 residues. Here the CDR3 DNA reads TGTGCCAGCAGTCCCCGCTTGGGGGTGAGTTCACCCCTCCACTTT. It encodes CASSPRLGVSSPLHF.

DNA of the CDR3: TGTGCCAGCAGTCCCGGAGTGAGCACCTACAATGAGCAGTTCTTC. This gives the protein CASSPGVSTYNEQFF. The rearrangement uses TRBV27 and TRBJ2-1; no definite D call. Trimming cost V 5 bases and J 2 bases, with 13 bases left between them. CDR3 length: 15 residues. Per the germline V gene, CDR1 is MNHEY and CDR2 is SMNVEV (reference sequence).

CDR3 protein: CASSKTGGTYDNEQFF. CDR3 DNA: TGTGCCAGCAGTAAGACAGGGGGTACTTACGACAATGAGCAGTTCTTC. The chain has TRBV27 and TRBJ2-1, with 9 bases aligning to TRBD1. Germline V CDR1 and CDR2: MNHEY, SMNVEV (reference sequence). V lost 5 bases and J lost 5; bases outside the gene matches: 10. This CDR3 has 16 amino acids.

The chain combines TRBV6-5 with TRBJ2-4; 8 positions match TRBD1. Germline assignment: CDR1 MNHEY and CDR2 SVGAGI. The CDR3 has 14 amino acids. The V and J ends lost 0 bases and 12 bases, in that order; junction bases with no gene match: 7. The CDR3 DNA follows: TGTGCCAGCAGTTACTCAGACAGGGGTCAGGATCAGTACTTC. Its translation is CASSYSDRGQDQYF.

V usage is TRBV7-8 and J usage is TRBJ1-5; the D gene is possibly TRBD1 (6 bases). The CDR3 is 16 residues long. The V gene's germline CDR1 is SGHVS and CDR2 FQNEAQ. V shed 5 bases and J shed 1 base, with 15 bases lying between them. The CDR3 loop reads CASSAEQGGSNQPQHF. In nucleotides, the CDR3 is TGTGCCAGCAGCGCAGAACAGGGCGGGAGCAATCAGCCCCAGCATTTT.

This chain connects TRBV28 to TRBJ2-1; 10 nucleotides match TRBD2. The length of the CDR3 is 15 residues. The germline V gene has CDR1 MDHEN and CDR2 SYDVKM. V was pared by 6 bases and J by 2 bases, with 4 bases of the junction left unmatched. This CDR3 is CASRLAGGTYNEQFF. The CDR3 nucleotides read TGTGCCAGCAGGTTAGCGGGAGGAACCTACAATGAGCAGTTCTTC. Variable domain in full (rest from reference TRBV28 and TRBJ2-1): DVKVTQSSRYLVKRTGEKVFLECVQDMDHENMFWYRQDPGLGLRLIYFSYDVKMKEKGDIPEGYSVSREKKERFSLILESASTNQTSMYLCASRLAGGTYNEQFFGPGTRLTVL.

V gene TRBV7-8 combines with J gene TRBJ1-5; TRBD1 matches at 11 bases. This CDR3 region has 16 residues. After removal of 2 bases from V and 5 bases from J, the junction contained 5 bases not matched to a gene. CDR1 SGHVS and CDR2 FQNEAQ come from the germline V gene. CDR3: CASSLRGQGADQPQHF. CDR3 sequence (DNA): TGTGCCAGCAGCTTACGCGGACAGGGGGCGGATCAGCCCCAGCATTTT.

The chain is built from TRBV15 and TRBJ1-1, with D uncertain. Trimming stripped 0 bases from V and 3 bases from J, with 23 bases between. Germline lookup yields CDR1 LNHNV and CDR2 YYDKDF (reference sequence). CDR3 length: 19 residues. CDR3 loop: CATSREIGQTNHLDTEAFF. Here the CDR3 DNA reads TGTGCCACCAGCAGAGAGATCGGTCAGACCAATCATTTGGACACTGAAGCTTTCTTT. The entire variable domain, with the rest obtained from reference TRBV15 and TRBJ1-1, is as follows: DAMVIQNPRYQVTQFGKPVTLSCSQTLNHNVMYWYQQKSSQAPKLLFHYYDKDFNNEADTPDNFQSRRPNTSFCFLDIRSPGLGDTAMYLCATSREIGQTNHLDTEAFFGQGTRLTVV.

This chain joins TRBV28 and TRBJ1-5; D not resolved. The CDR3 extends over 14 amino acids. V lost 7 bases and J lost 2, with 12 bases in between. The germline V gene has CDR1 MDHEN and CDR2 SYDVKM. The chain's CDR3 is CASMSRMGNQPQHF. CDR3 bases: TGTGCCAGCATGAGCAGGATGGGCAATCAGCCCCAGCATTTT.

The V gene is TRBV28, the J gene TRBJ2-5; possibly TRBD2 for D (7 bases). V shed 7 bases and J shed 5 bases, with 20 bases lying between them. CDR1 and CDR2 from the germline V gene are MDHEN and SYDVKM. The CDR3 sequence is 15 residues long. The CDR3 bases are TGTGCCAGCACCTCCGGGACGGGGGGCTGGGAGACCCAGTACTTC. It specifies CASTSGTGGWETQYF.

This clone is labeled as medium-sized. The rearrangement uses TRBV19 and TRBJ1-2; the D gene is possibly TRBD1 (5 bases). The CDR3 loop spans 18 amino acids. Germline loops: CDR1 LNHDA, CDR2 SQIVND (reference sequence). V was trimmed by 3 bases and J by 4 bases, leaving 24 bases between them. The CDR3 DNA sequence: TGTGCCAGTAGTATTATGGGGGATTCGAGGGACCTCGGCTATGGCTACACCTTC. Protein product: CASSIMGDSRDLGYGYTF. The complete variable domain, with remaining parts taken from reference TRBV19 and TRBJ1-2, reads DGGITQSPKYLFRKEGQNVTLSCEQNLNHDAMYWYRQDPGQGLRLIYYSQIVNDFQKGDIAEGYSVSREKKESFPLTVTSAQKNPTAFYLCASSIMGDSRDLGYGYTFGSGTRLTVV.

The chain carries TRBV28 and TRBJ2-5; 9 nucleotides line up with TRBD1. The germline CDR1 and CDR2 sequences are MDHEN and SYDVKM. The CDR3 runs to 16 residues. V was pared by 3 bases and J by 1 base, with 6 bases of the junction left unmatched. This CDR3 is CASSFSPGQGQETQYF. The DNA of the CDR3 is TGTGCCAGCAGTTTCTCCCCGGGACAGGGCCAAGAGACCCAGTACTTC.

The V call is TRBV29-1, the J call TRBJ1-2, with 7 bases that match TRBD1. Germline V gene lookup returns CDR1 SQVTM and CDR2 ANQGSEA. After removal of 3 bases from V and 5 bases from J, the junction contained 9 bases not matched to a gene. CDR3 size: 14 residues. The CDR3 bases are TGCAGCGTTGATACCGGGACAGCAGCTTATGGCTACACCTTC. It translates to CSVDTGTAAYGYTF.

The chain uses TRBV5-1 and TRBJ2-5; 8 bases fit TRBD2. Germline V gives CDR1 SGHRS, CDR2 YFSETQ. J was trimmed by 5 bases and V by 0 bases; bases with no gene match: 12. The CDR3 is 17 residues long. The CDR3 coding sequence is TGCGCCAGCAGCTTGGGGTTTACAGCGGGAGTAGGCGAGACCCAGTACTTC. This sequence encodes CASSLGFTAGVGETQYF.

J is TRBJ2-7 and V is TRBV7-9; TRBD2 matches 8 bases. The CDR3 has 15 residues. V shed 4 bases and J 5 bases; nucleotides not matched to a gene: 10. Germline V gene data show CDR1 as SEHNR and CDR2 as FQNEAQ (reference sequence). The chain's CDR3 is CASSSTGTRVDEQYF. The CDR3 bases are TGTGCCAGCAGCTCGACCGGGACTAGAGTTGACGAGCAGTACTTC. Combining the CDR3 with reference TRBV7-9 and TRBJ2-7 gives the whole variable domain DTGVSQNPRHKITKRGQNVTFRCDPISEHNRLYWYRQTLGQGPEFLTYFQNEAQLEKSRLLSDRFSAERPKGSFSTLEIQRTEQGDSAMYLCASSSTGTRVDEQYFGPGTRLTVT.

V usage is TRBV28 and J usage is TRBJ2-2, with 8 bases that match TRBD1. Germline assignment: CDR1 MDHEN and CDR2 SYDVKM. The CDR3 has 14 amino acids. The ends lost 2 bases at V and 6 bases at J; junction bases unmatched: 2. The CDR3 region is CASSLQGASGELFF. CDR3 sequence (DNA): TGTGCCAGCAGTTTACAGGGGGCCTCCGGGGAGCTGTTTTTT.